The rows below give T cell receptor beta chains drawn from one sample of a study of control samples from healthy donors and cancer patients. Clones were sequenced by immunoSEQ multiplex PCR, and TCRdb holds only the in-frame ones, with some missing. The sample carries approximately 97,000 clones, just over 85% recorded once. Sequencing input: blood. The receptors shown here come from a man younger than 45 in good health. The CDR3 runs from the conserved cysteine through the conserved F or W. Each record gives: V gene, J gene, D gene, clone size, CDR3 protein, CDR3 DNA. D genes are given only for firm matches. Rows may omit the clone size; those that give it use once, few, many or a size class.

TRBV5-6	TRBJ1-5	TRBD1	.	CASSYRGSNQPQHF	TGTGCCAGCAGCTACAGGGGAAGCAATCAGCCCCAGCATTTT
TRBV11-2	TRBJ2-2	.	.	CASVPDRPGELFF	TGTGCCAGTGTTCCCGACAGACCCGGGGAGCTGTTTTTT
TRBV28	TRBJ2-7	TRBD1	.	CASSQGQGVYEQYF	TGTGCCAGCAGTCAGGGACAGGGGGTCTACGAGCAGTACTTC
TRBV7-9	TRBJ1-1	.	.	CASTPREAPEAFF	TGTGCCAGCACCCCGCGGGAGGCCCCTGAAGCTTTCTTT
TRBV2	TRBJ1-5	TRBD1	.	CASSEGGGGRVPQHF	TGTGCCAGCAGTGAAGGGGGAGGGGGCAGGGTGCCCCAGCATTTT
TRBV27	TRBJ1-2	.	.	CASSPLRVLTGNLGNYGYTF	TGTGCCAGCAGTCCCCTCAGGGTTTTGACGGGTAATTTGGGTAACTATGGCTACACCTTC
TRBV10-3	TRBJ2-3	.	once	CAISKPPHPDTQYF	TGTGCCATCAGCAAACCACCGCATCCAGATACGCAGTATTTT
TRBV3-1/TRBV3-2	TRBJ2-1	.	.	CASSQVSGPYNEQFF	TGTGCCAGCAGCCAAGTCTCCGGGCCTTACAATGAGCAGTTCTTC
TRBV30	TRBJ1-1	.	.	CAWSTFVGGTEAFF	TGTGCCTGGAGTACGTTCGTTGGTGGCACTGAAGCTTTCTTT
TRBV6-5	TRBJ1-2	.	once	CASRLDGYGYTF	TGTGCCAGCAGGCTGGACGGCTATGGCTACACCTTC
TRBV27	TRBJ1-1	.	.	CASSFGDLWDEAFF	TGTGCCAGCAGTTTTGGTGACCTATGGGATGAAGCTTTCTTT
TRBV2	TRBJ2-1	TRBD1	once	CASTNRGQSFGNEQFF	TGTGCCAGCACCAACAGGGGGCAAAGTTTCGGGAATGAGCAGTTCTTC
TRBV27	TRBJ2-5	.	many	CASSAPRDQETQYF	TGTGCCAGCAGCGCCCCCCGAGATCAAGAGACCCAGTACTTC
TRBV3-1/TRBV3-2	TRBJ1-5	.	.	CASSLGGHQPQHF	TGTGCCAGCAGCCTAGGGGGGCATCAGCCCCAGCATTTT
TRBV7-6	TRBJ1-1	.	.	CASSSGEAFF	TGTGCCAGCAGCTCTGGAGAAGCTTTCTTT
TRBV5-6	TRBJ2-1	.	.	CASIFYSSYNEQFF	TGTGCCAGCATCTTCTACAGCTCCTACAATGAGCAGTTCTTC
TRBV2	TRBJ2-3	TRBD2	few	CASSTGTSGNGYTQYF	TGTGCCAGCAGTACCGGGACTAGCGGGAACGGATATACGCAGTATTTT